The entry that follows covers one T cell receptor (beta chain) sequence. Its cognate antigen is unknown. Via MiXCR, TCRdb re-called the multiplex PCR reads, giving one row per CDR3 protein. Among some 170,000 distinct CDR3 sequences, about 34% were seen once, and the ten largest hold over 3.5%. This record belongs to a study of breast tumors, draining lymph nodes, adjacent tissues. Per the germline V gene, CDR1 is SGHVS and CDR2 is FNYEAQ. The CDR3 consists of 15 residues. Trimming took 5 bases from V and 10 from J; bases not matched to a gene: 9. Study results and caveats: Most tumor T cells seemingly derive from lymph node, then expand in tumor. Tumor TCR diversity was below lymph nodes but above nontumor tissue. Luminal-like breast cancer showed significantly higher tumor–nontumor repertoire similarity than basal-like.

Samples came from axillary lymph nodes draining the breast cancer. The material sequenced was axillary lymph node tissue. The gene calls are TRBV7-6 and TRBJ2-1; 12 positions agree with TRBD1. The sequence came from a female donor with breast cancer. Some clones in this sample may be carry-over from other donors' samples. This chain's CDR3 is CASSVDAGTGGEQFF. The CDR3 DNA reads as TGTGCCAGCAGCGTTGACGCCGGGACAGGGGGCGAGCAGTTCTTC. The whole variable domain, remainder taken from reference TRBV7-6 and TRBJ2-1, is GAGVSQSPRYKVTKRGQDVALRCDPISGHVSLYWYRQALGQGPEFLTYFNYEAQQDKSGLPNDRFSAERPEGSISTLTIQRTEQRDSAMYRCASSVDAGTGGEQFFGPGTRLTVL.